The 12 T cell receptor beta chains reported below all come from one sample, sequenced in a study of blood T cell repertoires in COVID-19. The repertoire was sequenced with immunoSEQ multiplex PCR; TCRdb's copy has only in-frame clones and lacks some. The sample shows approximately 230,000 clones, approximately 90% of them seen only once. The sequencing input was peripheral blood. The origin of the receptors is a man aged 30 to 39 who had recovered from COVID-19.

The gene calls are TRBV7-9 and TRBJ1-6; TRBD1 agrees at 8 bases. J lost 5 bases, V lost 4 bases, and 4 bases had no gene match. This CDR3 is 15 amino acids long. Germline loops: CDR1 SEHNR, CDR2 FQNEAQ (reference sequence). The CDR3 DNA reads TGTGCCAGCAGCTACCTACAGGGGGATAATTCACCCCTCCACTTT. Amino acids: CASSYLQGDNSPLHF.

V gene TRBV6-5 combines with J gene TRBJ1-2; TRBD1 is a possible D gene (5 bases). The length of the CDR3 is 12 residues. CDR1 and CDR2 from the germline V gene are MNHEY and SVGAGI. Trimming took off 11 bases at V and 3 bases at J, with 13 bases between the two ends. This chain's CDR3 is CAGKRGDYGYTF. The DNA of the CDR3 is TGTGCCGGAAAAAGGGGCGACTATGGCTACACCTTC.

This chain joins TRBV4-1 and TRBJ2-3; D is ambiguous. This CDR3 comprises 14 residues. V was pared by 3 bases and J by 1 base, with 8 bases between. The germline V gene encodes CDR1 MGHRA and CDR2 YSYEKL. This CDR3 reads CASSQSPGTDTQYF. CDR3 DNA sequence: TGCGCCAGCAGCCAGTCCCCGGGCACAGATACGCAGTATTTT.

This clone was seen only once. The chain combines TRBV19 with TRBJ2-3; 7 nucleotides align to TRBD1. V lost 10 bases to trimming and J lost 0 bases; unmatched junction nucleotides: 4. CDR1 is LNHDA and CDR2 is SQIVND in the germline V gene (reference sequence). The CDR3 runs 13 residues. CDR3 region: CATQTGSTDTQYF. Written as DNA, the CDR3 is TGTGCCACCCAGACAGGGAGCACAGATACGCAGTATTTT.

The V and J genes are TRBV5-5 and TRBJ1-1; D call uncertain. The ends were cut back, 4 bases at V and 1 base at J, with 8 bases in the middle. The germline gives CDR1 SGHKS, CDR2 YYEKEE (reference sequence). This CDR3 has 13 residues. As DNA, the CDR3 is TGTGCCAGCAGCGTACGACAGAACACTGAAGCTTTCTTT. This translates into CASSVRQNTEAFF.

V usage is TRBV5-1 and J usage is TRBJ1-1; TRBD1 is a possible D gene (6 bases). Trimming cost V 1 base and J 0 bases, with 19 bases left between them. CDR3 length: 18 residues. Germline V gives CDR1 SGHRS, CDR2 YFSETQ. The CDR3: CASSLWGRLGQLNTEAFF. CDR3 coding DNA: TGCGCCAGCAGCTTGTGGGGGCGCCTGGGGCAGCTGAACACTGAAGCTTTCTTT.

This chain connects TRBV6-6 to TRBJ1-1; 9 bases match TRBD1. The CDR3 has 15 amino acids. V was clipped by 6 bases and J by 4 bases; unmatched bases: 9. Germline V CDR1 and CDR2: MNHNY, SVGAGI (reference sequence). CDR3 coding DNA: TGTGCCAGCAGCGGGACAGGGAGGGGGGGCACTGAAGCTTTCTTT. Translated, it gives CASSGTGRGGTEAFF.

The CDR3 nucleotides read TGTGCCAGCAGTGAAATGGACATCTCCTCCTACGAGCAGTACTTC. Translated, it gives CASSEMDISSYEQYF. The chain has TRBV6-1 and TRBJ2-7; D perhaps matches TRBD1 (5 bases). This CDR3 has 15 amino acids. Trimming removed 2 bases at V and 0 bases at J, with 11 bases between. Germline V lookup: CDR1 MNHNS, CDR2 SASEGT.

The chain is built from TRBV6-5 and TRBJ1-1; the match to TRBD1 covers 7 bases. Germline V gene lookup returns CDR1 MNHEY and CDR2 SVGAGI. The CDR3 runs to 14 residues. With V trimmed by 7 bases and J by 1 base, 6 bases remained unmatched. The CDR3 sequence is CASTAQGGNTEAFF. CDR3 nucleotide sequence: TGTGCCAGCACCGCCCAGGGGGGGAACACTGAAGCTTTCTTT.

The chain links TRBV9 to TRBJ1-1; D is ambiguous. Germline V gene lookup returns CDR1 SGDLS and CDR2 YYNGEE. The V end was cut by 5 bases, the J end by 2 bases, with 4 bases between. There are 11 residues in the CDR3. CDR3 protein: CASSRNTEAFF. CDR3 nucleotide sequence: TGTGCCAGCAGTCGTAACACTGAAGCTTTCTTT.

V and J are TRBV12-1 and TRBJ1-1; the D call of TRBD1 is as the table states it, not checked on the DNA. TRBV12-1 is a recognized pseudogene. The CDR3 is 15 residues long. CDR3 bases: TGTGCCAGCAGCCCGCCTATGGACAGGGACACTGAAGCTTTCTTT. Amino acid sequence: CASSPPMDRDTEAFF.

V and J are TRBV7-8 and TRBJ1-1; D gene uncertain. V dropped 5 bases and J dropped 1 base, with 14 bases sitting between them. This CDR3 contains 15 residues. CDR1 and CDR2 (germline): SGHVS, FQNEAQ. CDR3 sequence reads: CASSPGRRANTEAFF. The CDR3 region has the DNA TGTGCCAGCAGCCCAGGTCGGCGGGCGAACACTGAAGCTTTCTTT.